What follows describes a single T cell receptor (beta chain). This receptor's antigen is unknown. Base qualities are not provided; no much larger clone lies one nucleotide away. This specimen belongs to a study of radiation and T cells in renal cell carcinoma (dated by TCRdb to the early 2020s). With regard to the full study: In total, roughly 51 samples underwent TCR beta sequencing: 25 or so tumors plus 27 peripheral blood samples. The final blood draw took place at 4 weeks after radiation, the same time as nephrectomy. Across all 53 samples, 4,016,671 unique CDR3 nucleotide sequences, encoding roughly 3 million unique CDR3 amino acid sequences, were identified.

The time point label, read with the paper, signifies: blood 4 weeks post-SBRT, at nephrectomy. Sample treatment or condition, as interpreted from the label and publication: 15 Gy SBRT to primary tumor, nephrectomy 4 weeks later. Samples came from a clinical trial, in which primary renal cell carcinomas received 15 Gy stereotactic body radiation therapy followed by nephrectomy 4 weeks later. To follow tumor-enriched clonotypes, peripheral blood was collected serially from radiation-treated patients at baseline and again at 2 weeks and 4 weeks after SBRT. Every patient's renal cell carcinoma showed clear cell pathology. The QIAamp DNA Blood Mini Kit (Qiagen) was used to prepare genomic DNA for TCR sequencing. The analyses included only samples that passed all quality control checks. From the cysteine through the phenylalanine, the CDR3 covers 18 amino acids. The DNA shown is the 54-base CDR3, in frame from base 1.

TCR beta libraries were generated from genomic DNA with the immunoSEQ kit, following the manufacturer's recommendations. For library preparation, a first multiplex PCR was performed with proprietary primers, followed by a second PCR in which unique barcodes were added, and bead cleanups were performed after each round. Each sample batch included a kit-provided positive control reaction and a negative control reaction. The final libraries were assessed on an Agilent 4200 TapeStation D1000 ScreenTape, pooled by volume, and quantified by qPCR. Sequencing was performed on an Illumina NextSeq500 with a MidOutput 150-cycle cartridge, and 156 Read1 and 15 Index1 cycles were run with kit custom primers. The pooled library was loaded at approximately 0.97 pM with about 20% PhiX control spiked in. The original methods were these. Vendor-processed data were analyzed in R, with a clonotype defined as all T cells sharing the same CDR3 nucleotide sequence. In the clone abundance analyses, frequencies were normalized to the 10,000 most abundant clones in each sample. Public T cell clones, which averaged fewer than five per sample, were excluded before analysis. A difference in abundance of at least 32-fold between compartments was used to define tumor-enriched and baseline blood-enriched clonotypes. A beta-binomial differential abundance model was applied to find clonotypes that expanded or contracted between blood time points. Tumor-blood repertoire similarity was measured with the Baroni-Urbani and Buser coefficient, and groups were compared using two-tailed Wilcoxon tests in R. TCRdb obtained this table from immuneACCESS and retained in-frame rearrangements with V and J assigned. These tables miss some clones; where compared with another copy, unresolved V genes account for less than half of the shortfall, and the remainder is unexplained. The V and J calls and clone size were taken over from that table, and D and trimming were inferred from the DNA. The sample table lists around 99,000 clones, around 83% of them with a count of one. The top ten constitute more than 7% of the sample.

The paper as a whole reports these results and caveats: Because pretreatment tumor biopsies were not available, the study could not determine whether clonotypes were already present within the tumor at baseline. Because the trial had a single-armed design, the trial could not examine how radiation dose or scheduling affected the TCR repertoire. Tracking of blood repertoire dynamics stopped at roughly 29 days after treatment, with no follow-up past that point. In blood, the top tumor clonotypes increased from baseline to 2 weeks after radiation and then shrank by 4 weeks, which suggests a temporary expansion of tumor-resident clones.

The receptor chain draws on TRBV21-1 and TRBJ2-7; the table's D call, TRBD2, was not checked against the DNA. TRBV21-1 is a documented pseudogene. This sequence originates from a man aged 55 to 70 with renal cell carcinoma. Sequencing used blood, obtained from a patient whose treatment included radiotherapy and nephrectomy. The DNA is TGTGCCAGCAGCAAAGCGCGGCCGACTGTAGGAAGTTCCTACGAGCAGTACTTC. The resulting protein is CASSKARPTVGSSYEQYF.